This TCR beta chain was recorded in a study of CD8 T cells in ankylosing spondylitis. Points from the study as a whole: A subset of motif variants has previously been described in the synovial fluid and blood of reactive arthritis.

This CDR3 contains 11 residues. The V end was cut by 0 bases, the J end by 5 bases, with 4 bases between. Germline V gene data show CDR1 as DFQATT and CDR2 as SNEGSKA (reference sequence). As concerns this clonotype: The antigen is unknown.

TCRdb passed the 5' RACE reads through MiXCR, listing each CDR3 protein once. The sample lists about 100,000 distinct CDR3 sequences, under 30% occurring once. Input material: synovial fluid, either unsorted or a sorted T cell fraction (not recorded which). The chain employs TRBV20-1 and TRBJ1-1; D gene ambiguous. The source is a male donor with ankylosing spondylitis. CDR3 amino acids: CSAREGTEAFF. The CDR3 DNA reads TGCAGTGCTAGAGAAGGGACTGAAGCTTTCTTT.